The 16 T cell receptor beta chains below all came from one sample that was sequenced in a study of T cell responses to AZD1222 COVID-19 vaccine. Sequencing was performed with immunoSEQ multiplex PCR; in TCRdb, only in-frame clones are kept and a portion is missing. Seen here are 140,000 to 150,000 clones, more than 85% observed once, and the top ten hold under 6.5%. Specimen: peripheral blood, collected on day 0 of AZD1222 vaccination. Receptors originate from an adult in good health.

On this clone: Other DNA sequences in this sample translate to the same CDR3. The chain links TRBV6-5 to TRBJ1-1; TRBD1 is a possible D gene (5 bases). The germline gives CDR1 MNHEY, CDR2 SVGAGI. The CDR3 has 12 amino acids. V shed 2 bases and J shed 4 bases, with 5 bases lying between them. CDR3 bases: TGTGCCAGCAGTTACGGGGGCACTGAAGCTTTCTTT. Protein sequence: CASSYGGTEAFF.

V usage is TRBV4-1 and J usage is TRBJ1-2; D might be TRBD1 (6 bases). The CDR3 runs to 15 residues. The V end lost 8 bases, the J end lost 7 bases, and 23 bases lay between the germline ends. Germline V gene data show CDR1 as MGHRA and CDR2 as YSYEKL. The CDR3 DNA is TGCGCCAGCCGAGACCAACAACAGGGATCGGGTGGCTACACCTTC. Translation: CASRDQQQGSGGYTF.

The chain uses TRBV20-1 and TRBJ2-5; the D is unclear. Between the trimmed V and J ends, which lost 3 bases and 6 bases, there was a span of 8 bases. The CDR3 has 11 amino acids. CDR1 and CDR2 from the germline V gene are DFQATT and SNEGSKA (reference sequence). This chain's CDR3 is CSASGPKTQYF. As DNA, the CDR3 is TGCAGTGCTAGCGGCCCCAAGACCCAGTACTTC.

The gene calls are TRBV5-1 and TRBJ1-2; D remains unclear. Germline V lookup: CDR1 SGHRS, CDR2 YFSETQ. V lost 4 bases to trimming and J lost 7 bases, with 17 bases between them. CDR3 length: 14 residues. The CDR3 sequence: CASSPLPDVPGYTF. As DNA, the CDR3 is TGCGCCAGCAGCCCCCTCCCGGACGTTCCTGGCTACACCTTC.

The chain has TRBV19 and TRBJ1-4; 8 nucleotides match TRBD1. Looked up from germline, CDR1 is LNHDA and CDR2 is SQIVND (reference sequence). V gave up 7 bases and J gave up 6 bases; unmatched junction bases: 4. The CDR3 covers 13 residues. The CDR3 spells CASTRGPDEKLFF. CDR3 nucleotides: TGTGCCAGTACCAGGGGGCCGGATGAAAAACTGTTTTTT.

The rearrangement uses TRBV4-1 and TRBJ2-2; 9 bases agree with TRBD1. V trimming: 2 bases; J trimming: 3 bases; junction bases outside the gene matches: 4. This CDR3 is 16 amino acids long. Germline V lookup: CDR1 MGHRA, CDR2 YSYEKL. The CDR3 nucleotides read TGCGCCAGCAGCCAACAGAGGACAGGGGACACCGGGGAGCTGTTTTTT. This translates into CASSQQRTGDTGELFF.

This chain joins TRBV7-9 and TRBJ2-2; 10 bases fit TRBD1. CDR3 length equals 16 residues. CDR1 is SEHNR and CDR2 is FQNEAQ in the germline V gene (reference sequence). Trimming took 2 bases from V and 5 from J; bases not matched to a gene: 5. The DNA for the CDR3 is TGTGCCAGCAGCTTATCCGGGACAGGGGTAACCGGGGAGCTGTTTTTT. Protein product: CASSLSGTGVTGELFF.

This chain connects TRBV12-3 or TRBV12-4 to TRBJ1-4; no clear D gene. V shed 1 base and J shed 8 bases, with 5 bases lying between them. The CDR3 has 12 residues. CDR3 DNA sequence: TGTGCCAGCAGTTTAGGATGGGAAAAACTGTTTTTT. Its translation: CASSLGWEKLFF.

The rearrangement links TRBV15 to TRBJ2-5; unclear D gene. V dropped 1 base and J dropped 1 base, with 10 bases sitting between them. Germline assignment: CDR1 LNHNV and CDR2 YYDKDF (reference sequence). This CDR3 spans 15 amino acids. The CDR3, as DNA: TGTGCCACCAGCAGAGGACGGACCCTCCAAGAGACCCAGTACTTC. Its translation: CATSRGRTLQETQYF.

This rearrangement joins TRBV19 to TRBJ2-1; D gene ambiguous. CDR3 length: 15 amino acids. With 3 bases removed from V and 5 bases from J, the gap between germline ends came to 14 bases. Germline CDR1 reads LNHDA; CDR2 reads SQIVND (reference sequence). The CDR3 sequence is CASSMSRVKDNEQFF. Written as DNA, the CDR3 is TGTGCCAGTAGTATGTCAAGGGTAAAAGACAATGAGCAGTTCTTC. Using reference TRBV19 and TRBJ2-1 for the parts outside the CDR3, the full variable domain is DGGITQSPKYLFRKEGQNVTLSCEQNLNHDAMYWYRQDPGQGLRLIYYSQIVNDFQKGDIAEGYSVSREKKESFPLTVTSAQKNPTAFYLCASSMSRVKDNEQFFGPGTRLTVL.

This clone has just a few counts. This chain connects TRBV25-1 to TRBJ2-2, with 7 bases matching TRBD1. The germline V gene has CDR1 MGHDK and CDR2 SYGVNS. Trimming took 4 bases from V and 7 from J; bases not matched to a gene: 3. This CDR3 is built from 13 residues. The CDR3 DNA is TGTGCCAGCAGTGTCCGGGACAGCGGGGAGCTGTTTTTT. Translated, it gives CASSVRDSGELFF.

The chain links TRBV13 to TRBJ2-3; the D is unclear. The CDR3 sequence is 13 residues long. V lost 6 bases and J lost 1, with 8 bases in between. Germline V CDR1 and CDR2: PRHDT, FYEKMQ (reference sequence). CDR3 nucleotides: TGTGCCAGCAGGGTATCGGGCACAGATACGCAGTATTTT. Translation: CASRVSGTDTQYF.

CDR3 protein: CASSLGGRNSNQPQHF. The DNA of the CDR3 is TGTGCCAGCAGCTTGGGGGGACGGAATAGCAATCAGCCCCAGCATTTT. The gene calls are TRBV11-2 and TRBJ1-5; possible D gene TRBD1, 5 bases. Trimming cost V 3 bases and J 0 bases, with 12 bases left between them. CDR3 length: 16 amino acids. Germline lookup yields CDR1 SGHAT and CDR2 FQNNGV.

The chain combines TRBV18 with TRBJ2-1; 10 positions match TRBD2. The CDR3 has 16 amino acids. After removal of 3 bases from V and 3 bases from J, the junction contained 5 bases not matched to a gene. From germline, CDR1 is KGHSH and CDR2 LQKENI. The CDR3 region has the DNA TGTGCCAGCTCACCTGGCTGGACTAGCGGCTACAATGAGCAGTTCTTC. Protein sequence: CASSPGWTSGYNEQFF.

This chain links TRBV6-5 with TRBJ2-1; no clear D gene. Germline V gene lookup returns CDR1 MNHEY and CDR2 SVGAGI. Trimming pared 6 bases from V and 5 bases from J, leaving 17 bases between. The CDR3 runs to 15 residues. The CDR3 bases are TGTGCCAGCAGGACCGTCTTTACGATGGACAATGAGCAGTTCTTC. Its translation: CASRTVFTMDNEQFF.

This clone was seen a few times. The J gene is TRBJ2-7, the V gene TRBV7-9, with D tentatively TRBD2 (6 bases). V dropped 1 base and J dropped 1 base, with 11 bases sitting between them. This CDR3 is 15 amino acids long. CDR1 is SEHNR, CDR2 FQNEAQ, per germline (reference sequence). CDR3: CASSLGLAESYEQYF. CDR3 nucleotides: TGTGCCAGCAGCTTAGGGTTAGCGGAGTCCTACGAGCAGTACTTC.